This TCR beta chain was profiled in a study of blood T cell repertoires in COVID-19. The CDR3 extends over 15 amino acids. CDR1 LGHNA and CDR2 YNFKEQ come from the germline V gene. V was trimmed by 0 bases and J by 7 bases, leaving 13 bases between them. Sequencing was performed with immunoSEQ multiplex PCR; in TCRdb, only in-frame clones are kept and a portion is missing. The data hold 55,000 to 75,000 clones, with over 65% observed a single time. The receptor's source is a woman between 70 and 85 years old with acute or convalescent COVID-19. This chain links TRBV4-2 with TRBJ2-1, with D perhaps TRBD1 (6 bases). Sequencing was done on a sample of peripheral blood. In DNA, the CDR3 is TGTGCCAGCAGCCAAGAGGTTAACAGGGCAAATGAGCAGTTCTTC. Translation: CASSQEVNRANEQFF.